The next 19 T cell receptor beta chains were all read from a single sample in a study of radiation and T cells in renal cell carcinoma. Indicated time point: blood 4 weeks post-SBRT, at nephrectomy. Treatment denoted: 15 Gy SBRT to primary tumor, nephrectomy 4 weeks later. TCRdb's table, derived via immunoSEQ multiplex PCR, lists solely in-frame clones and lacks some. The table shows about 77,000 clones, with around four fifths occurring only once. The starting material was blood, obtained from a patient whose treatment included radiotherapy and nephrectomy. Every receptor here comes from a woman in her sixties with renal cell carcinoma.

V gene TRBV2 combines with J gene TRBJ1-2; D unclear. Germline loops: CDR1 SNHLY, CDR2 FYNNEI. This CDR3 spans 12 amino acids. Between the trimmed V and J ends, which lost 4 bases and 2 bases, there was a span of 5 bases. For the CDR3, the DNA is TGTGCCAGCAGTGGGCCAAACTATGGCTACACCTTC. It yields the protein CASSGPNYGYTF.

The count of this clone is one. This CDR3 reads CASSLSNRGMDEQYF. The CDR3 DNA reads as TGTGCCAGCAGTTTATCAAACAGGGGAATGGACGAGCAGTACTTC. The V call is TRBV28, the J call TRBJ2-7; 7 positions agree with TRBD1. The ends lost 1 base at V and 5 bases at J; junction bases unmatched: 8. The CDR3 has 15 residues. Germline CDR1 reads MDHEN; CDR2 reads SYDVKM.

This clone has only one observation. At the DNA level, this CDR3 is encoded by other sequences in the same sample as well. The CDR3 DNA is TGTGCCATCAGTGAACTGGGGGGACGGAATTCACCCCTCCACTTT. Translated, it gives CAISELGGRNSPLHF. V is TRBV10-3 and J is TRBJ1-6, with D perhaps TRBD1 (5 bases). The CDR3 loop spans 15 amino acids. CDR1 is ENHRY, CDR2 SYGVKD, per germline. Trimming removed 3 bases from V and 7 bases from J, with 13 bases in between.

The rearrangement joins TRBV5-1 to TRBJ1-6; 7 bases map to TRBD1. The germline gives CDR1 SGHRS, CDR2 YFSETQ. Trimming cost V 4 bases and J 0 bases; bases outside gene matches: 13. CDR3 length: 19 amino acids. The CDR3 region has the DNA TGCGCCAGCAGCCGAAGGGACAGCGGAGTCAGCTCCTATAATTCACCCCTCCACTTT. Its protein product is CASSRRDSGVSSYNSPLHF.

CDR3 region: CASSFSGYHQPQHF. The DNA of the CDR3 is TGTGCCAGCAGCTTCTCGGGTTATCATCAGCCCCAGCATTTT. The rearrangement joins TRBV11-2 to TRBJ1-5; D not resolved. Deletions cut 3 bases from V and 5 bases from J, with 11 bases between. The CDR3 covers 14 residues. Germline V gene sequence: CDR1 SGHAT, CDR2 FQNNGV.

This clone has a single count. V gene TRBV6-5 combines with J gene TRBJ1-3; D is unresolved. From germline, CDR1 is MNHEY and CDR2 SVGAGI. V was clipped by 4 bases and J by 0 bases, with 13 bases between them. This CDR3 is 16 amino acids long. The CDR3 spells CASSFRRTYSGNTIYF. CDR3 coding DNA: TGTGCCAGCAGTTTTCGAAGGACCTACTCTGGAAACACCATATATTTT.

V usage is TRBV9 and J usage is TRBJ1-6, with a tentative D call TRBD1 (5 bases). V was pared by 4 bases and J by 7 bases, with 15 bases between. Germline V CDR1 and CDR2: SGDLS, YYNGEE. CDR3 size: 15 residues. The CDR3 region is CASSPGDGTNSPLHF. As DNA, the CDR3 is TGTGCCAGCAGCCCTGGGGACGGGACCAATTCACCCCTCCACTTT. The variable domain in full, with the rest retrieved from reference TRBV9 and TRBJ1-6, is DSGVTQTPKHLITATGQRVTLRCSPRSGDLSVYWYQQSLDQGLQFLIQYYNGEERAKGNILERFSAQQFPDLHSELNLSSLELGDSALYFCASSPGDGTNSPLHFGNGTRLTVT.

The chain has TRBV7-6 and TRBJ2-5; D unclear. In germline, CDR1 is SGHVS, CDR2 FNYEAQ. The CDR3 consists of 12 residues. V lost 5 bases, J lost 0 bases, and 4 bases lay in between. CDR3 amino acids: CASSPNQETQYF. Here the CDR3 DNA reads TGTGCCAGCAGCCCTAACCAAGAGACCCAGTACTTC.

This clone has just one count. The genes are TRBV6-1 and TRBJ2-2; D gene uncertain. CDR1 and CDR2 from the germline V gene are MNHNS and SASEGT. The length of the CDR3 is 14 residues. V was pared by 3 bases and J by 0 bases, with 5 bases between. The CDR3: CASSEGTNTGELFF. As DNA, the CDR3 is TGTGCCAGCAGTGAGGGGACGAACACCGGGGAGCTGTTTTTT.

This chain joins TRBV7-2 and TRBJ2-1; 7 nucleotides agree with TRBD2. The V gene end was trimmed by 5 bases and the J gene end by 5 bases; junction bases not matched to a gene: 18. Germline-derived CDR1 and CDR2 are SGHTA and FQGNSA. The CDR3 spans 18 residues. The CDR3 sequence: CASSMGPPLAVLNNEQFF. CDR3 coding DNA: TGTGCCAGCAGCATGGGACCTCCCCTAGCGGTTTTGAACAATGAGCAGTTCTTC.

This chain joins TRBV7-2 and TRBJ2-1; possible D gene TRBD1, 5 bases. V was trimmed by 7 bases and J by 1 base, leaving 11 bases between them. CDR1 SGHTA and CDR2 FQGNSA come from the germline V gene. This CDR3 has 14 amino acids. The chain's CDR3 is CASKGAGSYNEQFF. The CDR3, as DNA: TGTGCCAGCAAAGGGGCTGGATCCTACAATGAGCAGTTCTTC.

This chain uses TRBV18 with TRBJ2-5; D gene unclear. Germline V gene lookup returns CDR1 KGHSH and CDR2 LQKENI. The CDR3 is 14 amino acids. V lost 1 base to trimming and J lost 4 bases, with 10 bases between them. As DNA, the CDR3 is TGTGCCAGCTCACCACTAATAGACGGAGAGACCCAGTACTTC. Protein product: CASSPLIDGETQYF.

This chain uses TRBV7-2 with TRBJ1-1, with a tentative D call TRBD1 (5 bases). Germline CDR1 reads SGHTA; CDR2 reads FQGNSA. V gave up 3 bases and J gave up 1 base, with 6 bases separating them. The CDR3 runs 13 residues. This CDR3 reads CASSFTGNTEAFF. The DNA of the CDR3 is TGTGCCAGCAGCTTTACAGGGAACACTGAAGCTTTCTTT. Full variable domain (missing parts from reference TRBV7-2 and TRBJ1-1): GAGVSQSPSNKVTEKGKDVELRCDPISGHTALYWYRQSLGQGLEFLIYFQGNSAPDKSGLPSDRFSAERTGGSVSTLTIQRTQQEDSAVYLCASSFTGNTEAFFGQGTRLTVV.

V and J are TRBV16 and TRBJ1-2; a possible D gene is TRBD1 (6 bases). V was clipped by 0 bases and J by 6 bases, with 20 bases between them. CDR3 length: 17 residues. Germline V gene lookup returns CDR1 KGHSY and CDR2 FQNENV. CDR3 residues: CASSQSVRGFSIDGYTF. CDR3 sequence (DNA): TGTGCCAGCAGCCAATCGGTCAGGGGTTTTTCGATTGATGGCTACACCTTC. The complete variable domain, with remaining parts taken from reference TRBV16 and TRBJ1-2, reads GEEVAQTPKHLVRGEGQKAKLYCAPIKGHSYVFWYQQVLKNEFKFLISFQNENVFDETGMPKERFSAKCLPNSPCSLEIQATKLEDSAVYFCASSQSVRGFSIDGYTFGSGTRLTVV.

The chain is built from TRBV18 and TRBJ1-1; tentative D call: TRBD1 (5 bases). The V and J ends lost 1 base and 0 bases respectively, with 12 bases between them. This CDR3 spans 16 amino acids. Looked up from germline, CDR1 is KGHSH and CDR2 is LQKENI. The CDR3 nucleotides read TGTGCCAGCTCACCACGAAGGGGAGAGATGAACACTGAAGCTTTCTTT. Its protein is CASSPRRGEMNTEAFF.

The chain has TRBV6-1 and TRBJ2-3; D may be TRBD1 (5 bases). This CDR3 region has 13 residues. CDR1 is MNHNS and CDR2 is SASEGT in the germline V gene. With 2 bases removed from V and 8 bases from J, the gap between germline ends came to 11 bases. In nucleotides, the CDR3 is TGTGCCAGCAGTGAAAGGGGCTCGGGTACGCAGTATTTT. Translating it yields CASSERGSGTQYF.

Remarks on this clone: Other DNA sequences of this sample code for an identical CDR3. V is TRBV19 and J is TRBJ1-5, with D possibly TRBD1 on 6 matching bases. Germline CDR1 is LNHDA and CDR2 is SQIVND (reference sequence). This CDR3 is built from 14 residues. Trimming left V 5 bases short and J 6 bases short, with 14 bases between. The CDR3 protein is CASSEGGAPQPQHF. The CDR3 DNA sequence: TGTGCCAGTAGTGAAGGGGGAGCTCCTCAGCCCCAGCATTTT.

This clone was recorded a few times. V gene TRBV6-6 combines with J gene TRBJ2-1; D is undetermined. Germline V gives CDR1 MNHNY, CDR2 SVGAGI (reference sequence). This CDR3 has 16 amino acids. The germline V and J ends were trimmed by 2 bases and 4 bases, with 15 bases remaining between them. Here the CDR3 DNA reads TGTGCCAGCAGTTACAATCCGGAGAGACAATACAATGAGCAGTTCTTC. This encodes CASSYNPERQYNEQFF.

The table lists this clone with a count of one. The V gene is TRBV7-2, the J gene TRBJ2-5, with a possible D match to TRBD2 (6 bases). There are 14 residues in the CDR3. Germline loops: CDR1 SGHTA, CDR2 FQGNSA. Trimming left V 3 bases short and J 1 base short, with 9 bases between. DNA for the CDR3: TGTGCCAGCAGCTTTACCGGGGGCCAAGAGACCCAGTACTTC. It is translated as CASSFTGGQETQYF.